These 6 T cell receptor beta chains were all obtained from the same sample, sequenced in a study of blood T cell repertoires in COVID-19. Using immunoSEQ multiplex PCR, the repertoire was profiled, and TCRdb retains in-frame clones only, with some absent. The top ten hold under 35% of the sample, which has some 60,000 clones, approximately 77% seen once. The sample consisted of peripheral blood. These receptors all stem from a human donor in a cohort sampled during active COVID-19.

The chain combines TRBV3-1 (or the pseudogene TRBV3-2) with TRBJ1-6, with D perhaps matching TRBD1 (6 bases). Trimming pared 4 bases from V and 10 bases from J, leaving 17 bases between. CDR1 is LGHDT and CDR2 is YNNKEL in the germline V gene (reference sequence). The CDR3 length is 15 residues. CDR3 bases: TGTGCCAGCAGCCTTACCCGGGACACTAGATCACCCCTCCACTTT. The encoded protein is CASSLTRDTRSPLHF.

V usage is TRBV7-2 and J usage is TRBJ2-3; D gene unclear. V was cut by 5 bases and J by 1 base, with 13 bases left in between. The CDR3 runs to 15 residues. CDR1 is SGHTA and CDR2 is FQGNSA in the germline V gene. The CDR3 coding sequence is TGTGCCAGCAGCGTACGTGCAAGAGGCACAGATACGCAGTATTTT. Its translation: CASSVRARGTDTQYF. Variable domain in full (rest from reference TRBV7-2 and TRBJ2-3): GAGVSQSPSNKVTEKGKDVELRCDPISGHTALYWYRQSLGQGLEFLIYFQGNSAPDKSGLPSDRFSAERTGGSVSTLTIQRTQQEDSAVYLCASSVRARGTDTQYFGPGTRLTVL.

The chain recombines TRBV6-2 or TRBV6-3 with TRBJ1-1; weak D call: TRBD1 (6 bases). Germline CDR1 is MNHEY and CDR2 is SVGEGT. Trimming removed 0 bases from V and 7 bases from J, with 12 bases in between. This CDR3 has 14 amino acids. CDR3 nucleotide sequence: TGTGCCAGCAGTTACTCGGACAGACATGGTGAAGCTTTCTTT. Protein sequence: CASSYSDRHGEAFF.

This CDR3 reads CASSSAYEGTQYF. The CDR3 nucleotides read TGTGCCAGCAGCTCGGCCTACGAGGGGACCCAGTACTTC. This chain uses TRBV13 with TRBJ2-5; a possible D gene is TRBD2 (5 bases). V was cut by 4 bases and J by 7 bases, with 13 bases left in between. The CDR3 sequence is 13 residues long. The germline V gene has CDR1 PRHDT and CDR2 FYEKMQ (reference sequence).

This clone appeared a single time. This chain uses TRBV6-5 with TRBJ1-5; TRBD1 matches at 8 bases. From germline, CDR1 is MNHEY and CDR2 SVGAGI. This CDR3 has 15 residues. V was clipped by 2 bases and J by 2 bases; unmatched bases: 2. CDR3 loop: CASSYNRGGNQPQHF. The DNA of the CDR3 is TGTGCCAGCAGTTACAACAGGGGGGGCAATCAGCCCCAGCATTTT.

The chain links TRBV11-2 to TRBJ2-7; D is possibly TRBD2 (6 bases). Trimming removed 1 base at V and 11 bases at J, with 15 bases between. The CDR3 is 13 amino acids. Germline V gene sequence: CDR1 SGHAT, CDR2 FQNNGV. In nucleotides, the CDR3 is TGTGCCAGCAGCTTAGTTTGGCGGGACGTGAAGTACTTC. Translation: CASSLVWRDVKYF. Looking up the rest from reference TRBV11-2 and TRBJ2-7 gives the full variable domain: EAGVAQSPRYKIIEKRQSVAFWCNPISGHATLYWYQQILGQGPKLLIQFQNNGVVDDSQLPKDRFSAERLKGVDSTLKIQPAKLEDSAVYLCASSLVWRDVKYFGPGTRLTVT.